Following are 18 T cell receptor beta chains from one sample sequenced in a study of T cells after yellow fever vaccination. One entry per CDR3 protein results from TCRdb running MiXCR on the 5' RACE reads. This sample has hundreds of thousands of distinct CDR3 sequences, with approximately 12% found just once. The starting material was CD4+ T cells sorted from PBMCs, obtained 15 days after the yellow fever booster vaccination. Receptor source: a man younger than 35 who received the YFV17D yellow fever vaccine.

The chain employs TRBV7-3 and TRBJ1-6; the D is unclear. Trimming left V 5 bases short and J 9 bases short, with 11 bases between. There are 13 residues in the CDR3. Germline CDR1 is SGHTA and CDR2 is FQGTGA. DNA of the CDR3: TGTGCCAGCAGCAGCGAATTTGGTTCACCCCTCCACTTT. As protein: CASSSEFGSPLHF.

This clonotype was counted a few times. The chain uses TRBV20-1 and TRBJ2-2; D is ambiguous. The CDR3 totals 13 residues. Trimming took 3 bases from V and 3 from J, leaving 8 bases between them. Germline V gene data show CDR1 as DFQATT and CDR2 as SNEGSKA (reference sequence). In DNA, the CDR3 is TGCAGTGCTAGTCACGGATACACCGGGGAGCTGTTTTTT. Translating gives CSASHGYTGELFF.

In its sample, this clonotype was seen a few times. The rearrangement links TRBV12-3 or TRBV12-4 to TRBJ1-2; D might be TRBD1 (5 bases). CDR3 length: 15 residues. Trimming pared 5 bases from V and 4 bases from J, leaving 17 bases between. The CDR3 coding sequence is TGTGCCAGCAGTCGGTCGGGACTTAAGGTCTATGGCTACACCTTC. This encodes CASSRSGLKVYGYTF.

The chain is built from TRBV20-1 and TRBJ1-4; 7 bases line up with TRBD1. The CDR3 consists of 14 residues. The germline V gene encodes CDR1 DFQATT and CDR2 SNEGSKA (reference sequence). With V trimmed by 3 bases and J by 2 bases, 3 bases remained unmatched. For the CDR3, the DNA is TGCAGTGCTAGTGAGGGGGCTACTAATGAAAAACTGTTTTTT. It yields the protein CSASEGATNEKLFF.

The chain is built from TRBV4-2 and TRBJ1-6; no definite D call. V lost 0 bases and J lost 11, with 14 bases in between. The CDR3 contains 15 residues. Germline V CDR1 and CDR2: LGHNA, YNFKEQ. The CDR3 DNA follows: TGTGCCAGCAGCCAAGAGGGTGAGGGTTGGCCACCCCTCCACTTT. This translates into CASSQEGEGWPPLHF.

CDR3 bases: TGTGCCAGCAGTTACGGGGGGGCCGACACTGAAGCTTTCTTT. It is translated as CASSYGGADTEAFF. The V call is TRBV6-2 or TRBV6-3, the J call TRBJ1-1; a possible D gene is TRBD1 (6 bases). CDR1 MNHEY and CDR2 SVGEGT come from the germline V gene. This CDR3 spans 14 amino acids. V lost 2 bases and J lost 3, with 10 bases in between.

Turning to this clonotype: The junction shows a germline mismatch at one end, possibly a read error. This chain links TRBV7-7 with TRBJ2-5; D might be TRBD1 (8 bases). The CDR3 contains 14 residues. Looked up from germline, CDR1 is SSHAT and CDR2 is FNYEAQ (reference sequence). The CDR3 bases are TGTGCTAGCAGCAAAAACAGGGGGGGAGAGACCCAGTACTTC. Translating gives CASSKNRGGETQYF.

V is TRBV6-2 or TRBV6-3 and J is TRBJ1-5, with a tentative D call TRBD1 (5 bases). Germline values: CDR1 MNHEY, CDR2 SVGEGT. V lost 7 bases and J 5 bases, leaving 12 bases between the germline ends. This CDR3 comprises 13 residues. The CDR3 here is CASTTTEYQPQHF. CDR3 DNA: TGTGCCAGCACCACGACAGAGTATCAGCCCCAGCATTTT.

This clonotype was detected a few times. J is TRBJ2-2 and V is TRBV6-2 or TRBV6-3, with a weak D call TRBD1 (6 bases). Germline CDR1 MNHEY, CDR2 SVGEGT. This CDR3 is built from 14 residues. V lost 6 bases and J lost 2, with 10 bases in between. CDR3 protein: CASRKGTNTGELFF. Written as DNA, the CDR3 is TGTGCCAGCAGAAAGGGGACAAACACCGGGGAGCTGTTTTTT.

This clonotype was detected a few times. The V and J genes are TRBV12-3 or TRBV12-4 and TRBJ2-2, with TRBD2 matching 13 bases. J lost 0 bases, V lost 5 bases, and 3 bases had no gene match. The CDR3 is made up of 17 amino acids. CDR3 coding DNA: TGTGCCAGCAGTCTGGGACTAGCGGGGACGAACACCGGGGAGCTGTTTTTT. Its protein is CASSLGLAGTNTGELFF.

This clonotype was observed a few times. V is TRBV7-6 and J is TRBJ1-1; tentatively, D is TRBD1 (5 bases). Germline lookup yields CDR1 SGHVS and CDR2 FNYEAQ. This CDR3 contains 13 residues. With 1 base removed from V and 6 bases from J, the gap between germline ends came to 9 bases. The CDR3 here is CASSLELGAEAFF. CDR3 in DNA: TGTGCCAGCAGCTTAGAGTTGGGGGCTGAAGCTTTCTTT.

The V call is TRBV6-2 or TRBV6-3, the J call TRBJ1-2, with no clear D. Trimming removed 3 bases from V and 7 bases from J, with 0 bases in between. Germline CDR1 MNHEY, CDR2 SVGEGT. This CDR3 has 9 residues. CDR3 in amino acids: CASSYGYTF. CDR3 in DNA: TGTGCCAGCAGTTATGGCTACACCTTC.

This clonotype was counted between two and nine times. This chain uses TRBV7-9 with TRBJ1-1; 7 bases fit TRBD1. The CDR3 sequence is 15 residues long. V was clipped by 4 bases and J by 5 bases; unmatched bases: 10. In germline, CDR1 is SEHNR, CDR2 FQNEAQ (reference sequence). CDR3 in amino acids: CASSSRQTGTTEAFF. CDR3 nucleotide sequence: TGTGCCAGCAGCTCCCGCCAGACAGGGACGACTGAAGCTTTCTTT.

This clonotype was observed a handful of times. The chain couples TRBV4-1 to TRBJ2-3, with TRBD1 matching 8 bases. Germline CDR1 reads MGHRA; CDR2 reads YSYEKL. The CDR3 has 14 amino acids. The J segment lost 4 bases and the V segment lost 4 bases, leaving 4 bases of the junction unmatched. The CDR3 sequence: CASSRTGLSDTQYF. CDR3 sequence (DNA): TGCGCCAGCAGCCGGACAGGGCTCTCAGATACGCAGTATTTT.

V is TRBV4-2 and J is TRBJ2-4; 9 bases line up with TRBD1. CDR3 length: 14 amino acids. V gave up 6 bases and J gave up 8 bases; unmatched junction bases: 8. Germline-derived CDR1 and CDR2 are LGHNA and YNFKEQ. The CDR3, as DNA: TGTGCCAGCAGTCCCAGGACAGGGGACGACATTCAGTACTTC. It is translated as CASSPRTGDDIQYF.

The table lists this clonotype with a few counts. V and J are TRBV7-2 and TRBJ2-3, with D tentatively TRBD1 or TRBD2 (5 bases each). The CDR3 extends over 16 amino acids. Trimming left V 4 bases short and J 5 bases short, with 19 bases between. The germline gives CDR1 SGHTA, CDR2 FQGNSA. In DNA, the CDR3 is TGTGCCAGCAGCTCGGGACGGCGAAATCGGGGAGATACGCAGTATTTT. Encoded protein: CASSSGRRNRGDTQYF.

The J gene is TRBJ2-3, the V gene TRBV4-3; D is uncertain. With 0 bases removed from V and 7 bases from J, the gap between germline ends came to 11 bases. The CDR3 is 14 amino acids. Germline values: CDR1 LGHNA, CDR2 YSLEER. CDR3 sequence reads: CASSQDASVYTQYF. The CDR3 nucleotides are TGCGCCAGCAGCCAAGACGCCAGCGTCTATACGCAGTATTTT.

This sequence joins TRBV14 and TRBJ1-1, with D unresolved. The CDR3 sequence is 13 residues long. The germline CDR1 and CDR2 sequences are SGHDN and FVKESK. Deletions cut 8 bases from V and 3 bases from J, with 13 bases between. The CDR3 DNA is TGTGCCAGCTCCCCGATTGGGGACACTGAAGCTTTCTTT. It yields the protein CASSPIGDTEAFF.